Below are 10 T cell receptor beta chains sequenced from a single sample in a study of blood T cell repertoires in COVID-19. Sequencing used immunoSEQ multiplex PCR; TCRdb keeps in-frame clones, though not all of them. The sample has roughly 77,000 clones, about 80% seen once. The sample was peripheral blood. Receptor source: a woman in her seventies with acute or convalescent COVID-19.

This clone occurred once. This CDR3 is CASSLVQGDQPQHF. The CDR3 coding sequence is TGTGCCAGCAGCTTGGTACAGGGCGATCAGCCCCAGCATTTT. The rearrangement uses TRBV7-9 and TRBJ1-5, with D possibly matching TRBD1 (6 bases). The CDR3 runs 14 residues. Germline V lookup: CDR1 SEHNR, CDR2 FQNEAQ (reference sequence). Trimming removed 3 bases from V and 5 bases from J, with 11 bases in between.

The chain recombines TRBV9 with TRBJ1-2; 7 bases are shared with TRBD1. Germline V gene sequence: CDR1 SGDLS, CDR2 YYNGEE. V was clipped by 4 bases and J by 2 bases; unmatched bases: 8. This CDR3 contains 15 residues. CDR3 amino acids: CASSRDSGQNYGYTF. CDR3 coding DNA: TGTGCCAGCAGCCGTGATTCGGGACAGAACTATGGCTACACCTTC.

The rearrangement joins TRBV6-2 or TRBV6-3 to TRBJ2-3; TRBD2 aligns across 8 bases. V gave up 5 bases and J gave up 2 bases; unmatched junction bases: 9. The CDR3 runs to 16 residues. The germline V gene encodes CDR1 MNHEY and CDR2 SVGEGT. Here the CDR3 reads CASSPAAGDTTDTQYF. In nucleotides, the CDR3 is TGTGCCAGCAGTCCCGCAGCGGGGGACACCACAGATACGCAGTATTTT.

V usage is TRBV6-5 and J usage is TRBJ1-4; possible D gene TRBD1, 6 bases. V shed 11 bases and J shed 8 bases, with 15 bases lying between them. There are 12 residues in the CDR3. Looked up from germline, CDR1 is MNHEY and CDR2 is SVGAGI. This CDR3 is CAGSGQGEKLFF. The DNA of the CDR3 is TGTGCCGGGTCGGGACAAGGGGAAAAACTGTTTTTT.

This chain links TRBV21-1 with TRBJ1-6; the listed D gene, TRBD1, was not tested against the DNA. TRBV21-1 is labeled a pseudogene. The CDR3 is made up of 16 amino acids. Here the CDR3 reads CASSKGRDRINSPLHF. CDR3 DNA sequence: TGTGCCAGCAGCAAAGGACGGGACAGGATTAATTCACCCCTCCACTTT.

The rearrangement uses TRBV4-1 and TRBJ1-6, with no clear D. From germline, CDR1 is MGHRA and CDR2 YSYEKL. This CDR3 comprises 18 residues. V lost 0 bases and J lost 6, with 18 bases in between. CDR3 bases: TGCGCCAGCAGCCAAGATGTAGTCTCATGGTCTGTTAATTCACCCCTCCACTTT. It yields the protein CASSQDVVSWSVNSPLHF.

The J gene is TRBJ2-1, the V gene TRBV11-2; TRBD1 matches 10 bases. CDR1 is SGHAT, CDR2 FQNNGV, per germline. J gave up 6 bases and V 4 bases, and 3 bases lay outside the gene matches. This CDR3 has 14 residues. The CDR3: CASSWTGGGNEQFF. In nucleotides, the CDR3 is TGTGCCAGCAGCTGGACAGGGGGTGGCAATGAGCAGTTCTTC.

The genes are TRBV6-5 and TRBJ2-2, with D tentatively TRBD1 (6 bases). This CDR3 contains 14 residues. Trimming removed 5 bases at V and 8 bases at J, with 15 bases between. Germline CDR1 MNHEY, CDR2 SVGAGI. This CDR3 reads CASSPGTGTGELFF. CDR3 bases: TGTGCCAGCAGTCCTGGAACCGGGACAGGGGAGCTGTTTTTT.

This clone occurred once. The chain carries TRBV7-3 and TRBJ2-6, with a possible D match to TRBD2 (5 bases). The CDR3 contains 16 residues. CDR1 and CDR2 (germline): SGHTA, FQGTGA. V lost 0 bases, J lost 0 bases, and 6 bases lay in between. The CDR3 region has the DNA TGTGCCAGCAGCTTAACTAGCGCCTCTGGGGCCAACGTCCTGACTTTC. Protein sequence: CASSLTSASGANVLTF.

The chain links TRBV7-9 to TRBJ1-1; tentative D call: TRBD1 (5 bases). The CDR3 loop spans 15 amino acids. Germline V gene sequence: CDR1 SEHNR, CDR2 FQNEAQ (reference sequence). Trimming stripped 2 bases from V and 5 bases from J, with 15 bases between. The CDR3 loop is CASSLPGLQGTEAFF. CDR3 DNA sequence: TGTGCCAGCAGCTTACCGGGACTCCAAGGGACTGAAGCTTTCTTT.